This T cell receptor beta chain was sequenced during a study of shared clonotypes between healthy human individuals. Findings of the study overall: The four-donor shared clonotypes exceeded non-shared clonotypes in generation probability, with non-shared ones scoring lower. On the whole, naive subsets had larger estimated richness than memory subsets had.

With respect to this clone: Antigen: not known.

Every contributor of samples was a Caucasian grown-up residing in Nashville, Tennessee. Germline lookup yields CDR1 MNHEY and CDR2 SMNVEV (reference sequence). The V end lost 7 bases, the J end lost 2 bases, and 9 bases lay between the germline ends. The length of the CDR3 is 12 residues. Original processing notes: ImmunoSEQ yielded junction-only sequences lacking quality scores, so filtering differed. Data came from immunoSEQ multiplex PCR; TCRdb stores just in-frame clones and leaves some out. That table supplies the V and J calls and clone size; D and trimming were determined from the DNA. The sample has approximately 2.1 million clones, 85% to 95% seen once; the top ten hold 0.39%.

This clonotype was sampled from a man aged 18-30 years in good health. Some clones in this sample may be carry-over from other donors' samples. The V and J genes are TRBV27 and TRBJ2-7; no firm D call. The sequenced sample was naive CD4+ T cells from PBMCs. Documented subset: CD45RA+ positively selected. The CDR3 nucleotides are TGTGCCAGCATTGCAGCCGCCTACGAGCAGTACTTC. It translates to CASIAAAYEQYF.